This passage covers 28 T cell receptor beta chains from one sample sequenced in a study of blood T cells in healthy people across ages. Primers used in a second PCR of roughly 7 to 11 cycles were a sample-barcoded 5' primer and a J-beta primer mix. MiXCR, applied by TCRdb to the 5' RACE reads, yields one record per CDR3 protein. Of 580,000 or so distinct CDR3 sequences listed, under 55% are singletons. Sequenced: blood. These receptors were collected from a man older than 75 in good health.

This clonotype was counted between two and nine times. With a much larger clone just one base away, this may be a read error. The CDR3 DNA is TGTGCCAGCAGGTCGCAGGCCTATGGCTACACCTTC. Encoded protein: CASRSQAYGYTF. The chain carries TRBV6-5 and TRBJ1-2; D not certain. Trimming removed 6 bases at V and 4 bases at J, with 9 bases between. The CDR3 sequence is 12 residues long. Germline assignment: CDR1 MNHEY and CDR2 SVGAGI.

The chain links TRBV4-1 to TRBJ2-6, with TRBD1 as a possible D gene (6 bases). The germline gives CDR1 MGHRA, CDR2 YSYEKL. Trimming cost V 4 bases and J 2 bases, with 15 bases left between them. This CDR3 is 17 amino acids long. CDR3 loop: CASSLLTGIPGANVLTF. The CDR3 DNA reads as TGCGCCAGCAGCCTCCTGACAGGCATACCTGGGGCCAACGTCCTGACTTTC.

V is TRBV27 and J is TRBJ1-2; D unresolved. The V gene's germline CDR1 is MNHEY and CDR2 SMNVEV (reference sequence). V was clipped by 5 bases and J by 0 bases, with 16 bases between them. This CDR3 comprises 16 residues. The CDR3 loop reads CASSPLGSTANYGYTF. DNA for the CDR3: TGTGCCAGCAGTCCTCTGGGCAGTACAGCTAACTATGGCTACACCTTC.

As concerns this clonotype: At one of its ends the junction is not consistent with the germline gene, which may arise from a read error. The CDR3 sequence is CAGSLRGRRADTQYF. In DNA, the CDR3 is TGTGCCGGCAGTTTACGCGGGAGGAGAGCAGATACACAGTATTTT. This chain uses TRBV12-3 or TRBV12-4 with TRBJ2-3; 8 bases are shared with TRBD2. CDR3 size: 15 residues.

This clonotype was found a few times. The rearrangement uses TRBV20-1 and TRBJ2-5; D is ambiguous. The V end was cut by 5 bases, the J end by 4 bases, with 11 bases between. Germline lookup yields CDR1 DFQATT and CDR2 SNEGSKA (reference sequence). This CDR3 is built from 12 residues. As DNA, the CDR3 is TGCAGTGCTTCTCGGTCCGCAGAGACCCAGTACTTC. Residues: CSASRSAETQYF.

This chain links TRBV10-2 with TRBJ2-4, with D perhaps TRBD1 (6 bases). This CDR3 comprises 15 residues. The V and J ends lost 9 bases and 4 bases respectively, with 19 bases between them. Germline loops: CDR1 WSHSY, CDR2 SAAADI. CDR3 DNA: TGCGCCAGTAGAGAACAGGGTGATGGGAAAAACATTCAGTACTTC. Translating it yields CASREQGDGKNIQYF.

The rearrangement links TRBV3-1 to TRBJ2-4; 12 bases match TRBD2. Gene TRBJ2-7 matches the end of the DNA better, so the J call may be wrong. Per the germline V gene, CDR1 is LGHDT and CDR2 is YNNKEL (reference sequence). The CDR3 covers 16 residues. This chain's CDR3 is CASSHRGTSGFYEQYF. The CDR3 DNA reads as TGTGCCAGCAGCCACCGAGGGACTAGCGGGTTCTACGAGCAGTACTTC.

The chain couples TRBV6-2 or TRBV6-3 to TRBJ2-1, with a weak D call TRBD1 (6 bases). From germline, CDR1 is MNHEY and CDR2 SVGEGT. Trimming pared 1 base from V and 0 bases from J, leaving 10 bases between. This CDR3 comprises 16 residues. The CDR3 DNA is TGTGCCAGCAGTTACTACAGGGTAAGCTCCTACAATGAGCAGTTCTTC. It is translated as CASSYYRVSSYNEQFF.

CDR3 protein: CASSSTPWGGEQFF. The CDR3 DNA follows: TGTGCCAGCAGTTCCACCCCGTGGGGGGGTGAGCAGTTCTTC. V usage is TRBV28 and J usage is TRBJ2-1; 7 bases match TRBD2. The CDR3 extends over 14 amino acids. The ends lost 4 bases at V and 9 bases at J; junction bases unmatched: 9. The germline V gene encodes CDR1 MDHEN and CDR2 SYDVKM.

This clonotype turned up a few times. CDR3 residues: CASSHPRGPDNNEQFF. CDR3 bases: TGTGCCAGCAGTCACCCCAGGGGACCTGATAACAATGAGCAGTTCTTC. The chain recombines TRBV6-2 or TRBV6-3 with TRBJ2-1; D may be TRBD1 (6 bases). The length of the CDR3 is 16 residues. Trimming pared 5 bases from V and 5 bases from J, leaving 19 bases between. Germline V gene sequence: CDR1 MNHEY, CDR2 SVGEGT.

The genes are TRBV15 and TRBJ2-1; perhaps TRBD1 as D (6 bases). Germline CDR1 reads LNHNV; CDR2 reads YYDKDF (reference sequence). CDR3 size: 14 residues. V dropped 3 bases and J dropped 5 bases, with 11 bases sitting between them. CDR3 sequence: CATSRGQWHNEQFF. DNA of the CDR3: TGTGCCACCAGCAGGGGACAATGGCACAATGAGCAGTTCTTC.

The chain carries TRBV9 and TRBJ2-1, with D possibly matching TRBD1 (6 bases). V was cut by 4 bases and J by 7 bases, with 18 bases left in between. CDR1 SGDLS and CDR2 YYNGEE come from the germline V gene. This CDR3 is 15 amino acids long. CDR3 region: CASSTRTARVNEQFF. The DNA of the CDR3 is TGTGCCAGCAGCACCCGGACAGCGAGGGTAAATGAGCAGTTCTTC.

The sample holds many counts of this clonotype. The V and J genes are TRBV6-6 and TRBJ1-2; D ambiguous. Germline V gene lookup returns CDR1 MNHNY and CDR2 SVGAGI (reference sequence). Trimming pared 5 bases from V and 6 bases from J, leaving 13 bases between. The CDR3 has 13 amino acids. The CDR3 region has the DNA TGTGCCAGCAGTGACGGAGAGGTGGATGGCTACACCTTC. Its protein is CASSDGEVDGYTF.

Only a few counts were recorded for this clonotype. The chain uses TRBV4-3 and TRBJ2-5, with D unclear. The J call may be incorrect, as the DNA end agrees better with TRBJ2-7. Germline assignment: CDR1 LGHNA and CDR2 YSLEER. This CDR3 has 14 amino acids. For the CDR3, the DNA is TGCGCCAGCAGCCAAGATGTTGGCTCCTACGAGCAGTACTTC. Translated, it gives CASSQDVGSYEQYF.

About this clonotype: Its ends do not fully match the called genes, so a read error is possible. V and J are TRBV7-9 and TRBJ2-1, with D unclear. Germline lookup yields CDR1 SEHNR and CDR2 FQNEAQ (reference sequence). This CDR3 is 16 amino acids long. As DNA, the CDR3 is TGTGCCAGCAGCTTAGAAGGTAGTCTGGGTTACAATGTGCAGTTCTTC. It specifies CASSLEGSLGYNVQFF.

This clonotype was seen more than once but under ten times. CDR3 in amino acids: CASSEDLASNEQFF. The CDR3 DNA is TGTGCCAGCAGTGAGGATCTAGCCTCCAATGAGCAGTTCTTC. The chain combines TRBV25-1 with TRBJ2-1; maybe TRBD2 (5 bases). CDR3 length equals 14 residues. Germline assignment: CDR1 MGHDK and CDR2 SYGVNS. Trimming pared 3 bases from V and 6 bases from J, leaving 12 bases between.

The rearrangement uses TRBV7-2 and TRBJ1-5; D ambiguous. The V and J ends lost 2 bases and 1 base respectively, with 15 bases between them. The length of the CDR3 is 17 residues. CDR1 is SGHTA, CDR2 FQGNSA, per germline. Here the CDR3 reads CASSLSWVPDSNQPQHF. The CDR3 DNA reads as TGTGCCAGCAGCTTATCCTGGGTCCCCGACAGCAATCAGCCCCAGCATTTT. Variable domain in full (rest from reference TRBV7-2 and TRBJ1-5): GAGVSQSPSNKVTEKGKDVELRCDPISGHTALYWYRQSLGQGLEFLIYFQGNSAPDKSGLPSDRFSAERTGGSVSTLTIQRTQQEDSAVYLCASSLSWVPDSNQPQHFGDGTRLSIL.

The chain couples TRBV28 to TRBJ2-1; TRBD2 matches 13 bases. This CDR3 contains 15 residues. V shed 4 bases, J shed 11 bases, and the junction held 8 bases outside the gene matches. CDR1 is MDHEN, CDR2 SYDVKM, per germline. The chain's CDR3 is CASSSSGLAGAKQFF. Here the CDR3 DNA reads TGTGCCAGCAGTTCATCCGGACTAGCGGGAGCGAAGCAGTTCTTC.

This clonotype was detected a few times. The chain joins TRBV29-1 to TRBJ1-2; 7 nucleotides align to TRBD1. Germline values: CDR1 SQVTM, CDR2 ANQGSEA. J lost 4 bases, V lost 7 bases, and 12 bases had no gene match. The CDR3 length is 14 residues. The CDR3: CSAPKSGQSYGYTF. For the CDR3, the DNA is TGCAGCGCCCCGAAGTCGGGACAGAGCTATGGCTACACCTTC.

The chain employs TRBV2 and TRBJ2-1; 11 bases are a match to TRBD1. Per germline, CDR1 SNHLY and CDR2 FYNNEI. V trimming: 6 bases; J trimming: 3 bases; junction bases outside the gene matches: 7. The CDR3 consists of 16 residues. CDR3 region: CASRSDRGRIYNEQFF. CDR3 nucleotides: TGTGCCAGCAGATCGGACAGGGGGCGCATCTACAATGAGCAGTTCTTC.

The rearrangement links TRBV30 to TRBJ2-5; D unresolved. The CDR3 covers 13 residues. Between the trimmed V and J ends, which lost 0 bases and 2 bases, there was a span of 7 bases. Germline V CDR1 and CDR2: GTSNPN, SVGIG (reference sequence). The CDR3: CAWSVRRQETQYF. DNA for the CDR3: TGTGCCTGGAGTGTACGTAGACAAGAGACCCAGTACTTC.

This clonotype was seen at least ten times. The chain combines TRBV6-5 with TRBJ2-5; the D gene is possibly TRBD2 (5 bases). Deletions cut 7 bases from V and 0 bases from J, with 6 bases between. From germline, CDR1 is MNHEY and CDR2 SVGAGI. The CDR3 is 12 amino acids. CDR3 residues: CASTRDQETQYF. Written as DNA, the CDR3 is TGTGCCAGCACGAGGGACCAAGAGACCCAGTACTTC.

This rearrangement joins TRBV3-1 to TRBJ2-1; either TRBD1 or TRBD2 may supply D (5 bases each). Trimming removed 1 base at V and 6 bases at J, with 10 bases between. Germline CDR1 reads LGHDT; CDR2 reads YNNKEL (reference sequence). The CDR3 sequence is 14 residues long. Here the CDR3 reads CASSQAGTLNEQFF. In nucleotides, the CDR3 is TGTGCCAGCAGCCAAGCCGGGACCCTCAATGAGCAGTTCTTC.

This chain connects TRBV7-9 to TRBJ2-5; 10 nucleotides match TRBD2. The CDR3 has 15 residues. V lost 1 base and J lost 5; bases outside the gene matches: 4. CDR1 and CDR2 from the germline V gene are SEHNR and FQNEAQ (reference sequence). CDR3 DNA: TGTGCCAGCAGCTTAGGGGCTAGCGGGGGTGAGACCCAGTACTTC. Encoded protein: CASSLGASGGETQYF.

Comments on this clonotype: This may be a read error, as it is one base from a much larger clone. The V gene is TRBV2, the J gene TRBJ1-2; TRBD1 is a possible D gene (6 bases). This CDR3 has 11 amino acids. Trimming cost V 5 bases and J 10 bases, with 11 bases left between them. Germline V lookup: CDR1 SNHLY, CDR2 FYNNEI. CDR3 in amino acids: CASSSRGDYTF. CDR3 DNA: TGTGCCAGCAGTTCCAGGGGTGACTACACCTTC.

Points on this clonotype: This clone may be a read error of a much larger clone one base away. This CDR3 reads CASSDAGDYNEQFF. The CDR3 coding sequence is TGTGCCAGCAGTGACGCTGGGGACTACAATGAGCAGTTCTTC. The chain recombines TRBV6-2 or TRBV6-3 with TRBJ2-1; D remains ambiguous. Deletions cut 5 bases from V and 3 bases from J, with 11 bases between. Germline-derived CDR1 and CDR2 are MNHEY and SVGEGT. The CDR3 is made up of 14 amino acids.

DNA for the CDR3: TGTGCCACCAGTGCCACGGACAGGGAGCAAGAGACCCAGTTCTTC. Amino acid sequence: CATSATDREQETQFF. The V gene is TRBV24-1, the J gene TRBJ2-5, with 8 bases lining up with TRBD1. The J call may be in error: the DNA end matches TRBJ2-1 better. The V gene's germline CDR1 is KGHDR and CDR2 SFDVKD. CDR3 size: 15 residues.

CDR3: CSARDFGLAGITETQYF. The DNA for the CDR3 is TGCAGTGCTAGAGATTTTGGTCTAGCGGGAATCACAGAGACCCAGTACTTC. The chain recombines TRBV20-1 with TRBJ2-5; 9 nucleotides match TRBD2. The CDR3 is made up of 17 amino acids. Germline V gene sequence: CDR1 DFQATT, CDR2 SNEGSKA (reference sequence). With V trimmed by 0 bases and J by 4 bases, 12 bases remained unmatched.